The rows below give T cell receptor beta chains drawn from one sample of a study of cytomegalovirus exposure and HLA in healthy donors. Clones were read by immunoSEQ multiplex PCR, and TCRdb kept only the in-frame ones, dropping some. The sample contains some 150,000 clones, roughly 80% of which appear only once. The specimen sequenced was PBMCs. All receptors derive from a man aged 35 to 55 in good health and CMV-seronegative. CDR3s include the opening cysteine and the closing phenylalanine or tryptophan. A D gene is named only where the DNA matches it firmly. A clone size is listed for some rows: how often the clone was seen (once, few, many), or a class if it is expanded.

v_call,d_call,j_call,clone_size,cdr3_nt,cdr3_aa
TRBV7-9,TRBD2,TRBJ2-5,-,TGTGCCAGCAGCTTAGGGACTAGCGGGGTCGAGACCCAGTACTTC,CASSLGTSGVETQYF
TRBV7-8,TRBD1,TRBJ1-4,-,TGTGCCAGCAGCTTAGTTTCCGGGACAGGGAGTGAAAAACTGTTTTTT,CASSLVSGTGSEKLFF
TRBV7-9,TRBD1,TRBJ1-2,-,TGTGCCAGCAGCTTAGGGACAGGGGGAGACTATGGCTACACCTTC,CASSLGTGGDYGYTF
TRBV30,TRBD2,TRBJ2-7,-,TGTGCCTGGAGTAAATCTAGCGGGGGGTACGAGCAGTACTTC,CAWSKSSGGYEQYF
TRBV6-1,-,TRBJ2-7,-,TGTGCCACCTCAGGTCGGGGTACAGCGTGGAACGAGCAGTACTTC,CATSGRGTAWNEQYF
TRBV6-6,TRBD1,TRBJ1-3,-,TGTGCCAGCAGTGGTCGGGACAGGGGAAGCACCATATATTTT,CASSGRDRGSTIYF
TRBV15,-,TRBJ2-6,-,TGTGCCACCAGCCTCCCTCGGGCCAACGTCCTGACTTTC,CATSLPRANVLTF
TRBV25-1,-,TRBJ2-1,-,TGTGCCAGCAGAAGTGAATACGGACAGAGTAATGAGCAGTTCTTC,CASRSEYGQSNEQFF
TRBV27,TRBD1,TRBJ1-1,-,TGTGCCAGCAGTCCCGACAGGGGGGCGACCACTGAAGCTTTCTTT,CASSPDRGATTEAFF
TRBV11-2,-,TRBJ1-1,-,TGTGCCAGCAGCTTAGCTCGGGGGGGTGAAGCTTTCTTT,CASSLARGGEAFF
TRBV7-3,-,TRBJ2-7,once,TGTGCCAGCAGCTTAGCAGGGCCCTACGAGCAGTACTTC,CASSLAGPYEQYF
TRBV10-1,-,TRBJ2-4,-,TGCCTCAAGCACGACCGTGGGAGACTAGCCAAAAACATTCAGTACTTC,CLKHDRGRLAKNIQYF
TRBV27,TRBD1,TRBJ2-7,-,TGTGCCAGCAGCAAGAGACAGGGCAGGGACGAGCAGTACTTC,CASSKRQGRDEQYF
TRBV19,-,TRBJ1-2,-,TGTGCCAGTAGTGACAGAATTTCTAACTATGGCTACACCTTC,CASSDRISNYGYTF
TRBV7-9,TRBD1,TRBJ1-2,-,TGTGCCAGCAGCTCCGCCGGGACAGGATCGTGGGGCTACACCTTC,CASSSAGTGSWGYTF
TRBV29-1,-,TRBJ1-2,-,TGCAGCGTCGGGACTACTGGGGAGAACTATGGCTACACCTTC,CSVGTTGENYGYTF
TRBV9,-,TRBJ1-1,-,TGTGCCAGCAGCGTAGGCCCCGGGGACACTGAAGCTTTCTTT,CASSVGPGDTEAFF
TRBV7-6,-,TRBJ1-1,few,TGTGCCAGCAGCCCCCTCGGGGGGCTGAACACTGAAGCTTTCTTT,CASSPLGGLNTEAFF
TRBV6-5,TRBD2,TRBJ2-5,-,TGTGCCAGCAGTTTGGCGGGGGGACAAGAGACCCAGTACTTC,CASSLAGGQETQYF
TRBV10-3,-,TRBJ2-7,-,TGTGCCATCAGTGAGTCCGGCGGCGCCTCCTACGAGCAGTACTTC,CAISESGGASYEQYF
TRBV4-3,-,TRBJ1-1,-,TGCGCCAGCAGCCAAGATACAGGGCCGGGGACTGAAGCTTTCTTT,CASSQDTGPGTEAFF
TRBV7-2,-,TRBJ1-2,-,TGTGCCAGCAGCTTAATGGGTCTCGGGGAAATTGGCTACACCTTC,CASSLMGLGEIGYTF
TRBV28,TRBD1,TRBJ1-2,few,TGTGCCAGCAACCCCCCAGGGACAGCCTTTAACTATGGCTACACCTTC,CASNPPGTAFNYGYTF
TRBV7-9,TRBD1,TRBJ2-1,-,TGTGCCAGCAGCTTAGCTACAGGGGGCTCCTACAATGAGCAGTTCTTC,CASSLATGGSYNEQFF
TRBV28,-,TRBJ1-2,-,TGTGCCAGCAGTCCAACCTCACGAGGTAACTATGGCTACACCTTC,CASSPTSRGNYGYTF
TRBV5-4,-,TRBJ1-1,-,TGTGCCAGCAGCTTGGTAGGGGAAAACACTGAAGCTTTCTTT,CASSLVGENTEAFF
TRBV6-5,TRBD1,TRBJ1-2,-,TGTGCCAGCAGAGTACAGGGGGCTAGTGGCTACACCTTC,CASRVQGASGYTF
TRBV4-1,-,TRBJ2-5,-,TGCGCCAGCAGCCAACCTCTAAGGGGGAAGACCCAGTACTTC,CASSQPLRGKTQYF
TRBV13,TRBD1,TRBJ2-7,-,TGTGCCAGCAGCTCTCTCCGGGACAGGGACTACGAGCAGTACTTC,CASSSLRDRDYEQYF
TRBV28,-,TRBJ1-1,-,TGTGCCAGCAGTCCAGGGGTGGGCACTGAAGCTTTCTTT,CASSPGVGTEAFF
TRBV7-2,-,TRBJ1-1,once,TGTGCCAGCAGCTCACAATCGGACTACTCTGAAGCTTTCTTT,CASSSQSDYSEAFF
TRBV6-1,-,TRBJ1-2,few,TGTGCCAGCAGCTATGTTACTATGGTTGACACCTTC,CASSYVTMVDTF
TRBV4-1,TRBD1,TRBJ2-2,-,TGCGCCAGCACGACAGGGGACACCGGGGAGCTGTTTTTT,CASTTGDTGELFF